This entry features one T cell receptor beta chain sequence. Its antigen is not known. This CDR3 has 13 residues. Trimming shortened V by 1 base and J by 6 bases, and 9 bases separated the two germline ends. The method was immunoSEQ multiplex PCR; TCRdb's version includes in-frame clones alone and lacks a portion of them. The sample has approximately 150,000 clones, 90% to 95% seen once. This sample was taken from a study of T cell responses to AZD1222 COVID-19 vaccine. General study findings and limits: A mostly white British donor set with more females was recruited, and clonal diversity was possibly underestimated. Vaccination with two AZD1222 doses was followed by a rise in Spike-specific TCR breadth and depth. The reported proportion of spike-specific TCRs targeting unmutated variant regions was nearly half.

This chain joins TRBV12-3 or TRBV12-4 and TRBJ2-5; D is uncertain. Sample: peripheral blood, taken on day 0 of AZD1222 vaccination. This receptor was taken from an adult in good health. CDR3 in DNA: TGTGCCAGCAGTTTAGGGGGTAGGCAGACCCAGTACTTC. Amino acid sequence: CASSLGGRQTQYF.